One sample yielded the 22 T cell receptor beta chains listed below, sequenced in a study of blood T cell repertoires in COVID-19. The method was immunoSEQ multiplex PCR; TCRdb's version includes in-frame clones alone and lacks a portion of them. This table holds 95,000 to 120,000 clones, approximately 81% found once. Sequenced: peripheral blood. These receptors originate from a human donor in a cohort sampled during active COVID-19.

The chain links TRBV9 to TRBJ2-3; 14 bases map to TRBD2. CDR1 is SGDLS and CDR2 is YYNGEE in the germline V gene. V lost 2 bases and J lost 6; bases outside the gene matches: 5. The CDR3 has 16 residues. The DNA for the CDR3 is TGTGCCAGCAGCGTGACTAGCGGGGGGGCTGGGGATACGCAGTATTTT. It is translated as CASSVTSGGAGDTQYF.

The chain is built from TRBV6-5 and TRBJ1-5, with TRBD1 matching over 7 bases. Germline assignment: CDR1 MNHEY and CDR2 SVGAGI. After removal of 9 bases from V and 1 base from J, the junction contained 6 bases not matched to a gene. The CDR3 has 14 amino acids. Here the CDR3 reads CASSSTGSNQPQHF. The CDR3 DNA follows: TGTGCCAGTTCATCGACAGGGAGCAATCAGCCCCAGCATTTT.

The J gene is TRBJ2-7, the V gene TRBV6-2 or TRBV6-3; TRBD1 agrees at 8 bases. Germline V gene sequence: CDR1 MNHEY, CDR2 SVGEGT. This CDR3 comprises 14 residues. Trimming cost V 6 bases and J 6 bases; bases outside gene matches: 10. The CDR3 reads CASSPLNRGSEQYF. Written as DNA, the CDR3 is TGTGCCAGCAGCCCCCTTAACAGGGGGTCCGAGCAGTACTTC.

This clone was picked up a small number of times. This rearrangement joins TRBV15 to TRBJ2-2; 9 bases fit TRBD1. Germline CDR1 LNHNV, CDR2 YYDKDF (reference sequence). The CDR3 spans 16 residues. Germline trimming cut 0 bases from V and 5 bases from J; bases unmatched to any gene: 4. CDR3 sequence: CATSRDLGQGTGELFF. Written as DNA, the CDR3 is TGTGCCACCAGCAGAGATCTCGGACAGGGGACCGGGGAGCTGTTTTTT.

V is TRBV9 and J is TRBJ2-1, with a weak D call TRBD2 (6 bases). Germline V CDR1 and CDR2: SGDLS, YYNGEE. V lost 3 bases and J 8 bases, leaving 15 bases between the germline ends. The CDR3 length is 14 residues. The CDR3 is CASSASGVGDEQFF. CDR3 nucleotides: TGTGCCAGCAGCGCATCGGGAGTTGGAGATGAGCAGTTCTTC.

The chain employs TRBV4-1 and TRBJ1-5; the match to TRBD1 covers 7 bases. This CDR3 is 16 amino acids long. V was clipped by 1 base and J by 0 bases; unmatched bases: 3. From germline, CDR1 is MGHRA and CDR2 YSYEKL. CDR3 sequence reads: CASSQVQGDSNQPQHF. CDR3 DNA sequence: TGCGCCAGCAGCCAAGTGCAGGGGGATAGCAATCAGCCCCAGCATTTT.

This sequence joins TRBV2 and TRBJ1-1; D remains ambiguous. The germline V and J ends were trimmed by 7 bases and 1 base, with 13 bases remaining between them. CDR1 is SNHLY, CDR2 FYNNEI, per germline. This CDR3 has 14 residues. The CDR3 here is CASTWERGNTEAFF. The CDR3 region has the DNA TGTGCCAGCACTTGGGAACGGGGGAACACTGAAGCTTTCTTT.

The V and J genes are TRBV7-2 and TRBJ1-5; D not certain. Trimming cost V 5 bases and J 7 bases, with 18 bases left between them. CDR3 size: 15 residues. CDR1 is SGHTA and CDR2 is FQGNSA in the germline V gene. In DNA form, the CDR3 reads TGTGCCAGCAGCCAAGGTGACACCGACGAGCAGCCCCAGCATTTT. The encoded protein is CASSQGDTDEQPQHF.

This clone was seen more than once but under ten times. CDR3 loop: CASSPRSFRGTEAFF. DNA of the CDR3: TGTGCCAGCAGTCCCCGATCCTTCAGGGGCACTGAAGCTTTCTTT. The chain carries TRBV6-6 and TRBJ1-1; perhaps TRBD1 as D (6 bases). CDR3 length: 15 amino acids. V lost 5 bases and J 4 bases, leaving 17 bases between the germline ends. The germline V gene has CDR1 MNHNY and CDR2 SVGAGI (reference sequence).

Worth noting for this clone: At the DNA level, this CDR3 is encoded by other sequences in the same sample as well. The V call is TRBV20-1, the J call TRBJ2-1, with a tentative D call TRBD1 (6 bases). There are 10 residues in the CDR3. The germline V gene has CDR1 DFQATT and CDR2 SNEGSKA (reference sequence). The CDR3 protein is CSAQGNEQFF. The DNA of the CDR3 is TGCAGCGCCCAGGGGAATGAGCAGTTCTTC.

The genes are TRBV4-3 and TRBJ1-2, with D possibly matching TRBD1 (5 bases). The germline V gene has CDR1 LGHNA and CDR2 YSLEER. This CDR3 contains 19 residues. Trimming shortened V by 0 bases and J by 4 bases, and 24 bases separated the two germline ends. The CDR3 DNA sequence: TGCGCCAGCAGCCAAGATTGGAAGGGGTACCTAGTCCGTACCTATGGCTACACCTTC. Translating gives CASSQDWKGYLVRTYGYTF.

This sequence joins TRBV27 and TRBJ1-4; D gene uncertain. V shed 0 bases and J shed 7 bases, with 9 bases lying between them. The CDR3 extends over 14 amino acids. Germline assignment: CDR1 MNHEY and CDR2 SMNVEV (reference sequence). This CDR3 reads CASSLSWQVEKLFF. Here the CDR3 DNA reads TGTGCCAGCAGTTTATCATGGCAGGTTGAAAAACTGTTTTTT. Full variable domain (rest looked up from reference TRBV27 and TRBJ1-4): EAQVTQNPRYLITVTGKKLTVTCSQNMNHEYMSWYRQDPGLGLRQIYYSMNVEVTDKGDVPEGYKVSRKEKRNFPLILESPSPNQTSLYFCASSLSWQVEKLFFGSGTQLSVL.

The chain combines TRBV4-1 with TRBJ1-4; D gene ambiguous. The germline V gene has CDR1 MGHRA and CDR2 YSYEKL. Trimming removed 0 bases at V and 8 bases at J, with 10 bases between. The CDR3 has 14 amino acids. CDR3 protein: CASSQDLNREKLFF. The CDR3 region has the DNA TGCGCCAGCAGCCAAGATCTAAACAGAGAAAAACTGTTTTTT.

The gene calls are TRBV5-1 and TRBJ2-3; D is unresolved. V was cut by 1 base and J by 2 bases, with 14 bases left in between. This CDR3 contains 16 residues. The V gene's germline CDR1 is SGHRS and CDR2 YFSETQ. CDR3 sequence reads: CASSLTPWANTDTQYF. The CDR3 nucleotides are TGCGCCAGCAGCTTGACCCCTTGGGCGAACACAGATACGCAGTATTTT. The full variable domain, in which reference TRBV5-1 and TRBJ2-3 provide the parts outside the CDR3, is KAGVTQTPRYLIKTRGQQVTLSCSPISGHRSVSWYQQTPGQGLQFLFEYFSETQRNKGNFPGRFSGRQFSNSRSEMNVSTLELGDSALYLCASSLTPWANTDTQYFGPGTRLTVL.

This chain connects TRBV3-1 (or the pseudogene TRBV3-2) to TRBJ2-3; 8 bases match TRBD1. This CDR3 region has 17 residues. After removal of 0 bases from V and 0 bases from J, the junction contained 5 bases not matched to a gene. Germline V gene data show CDR1 as LGHDT and CDR2 as YNNKEL (reference sequence). CDR3 amino acids: CASSQEQGGQSTDTQYF. The CDR3 DNA reads TGTGCCAGCAGCCAAGAACAGGGGGGCCAAAGCACAGATACGCAGTATTTT.

The chain has TRBV2 and TRBJ2-7; D is unclear. The CDR3 contains 14 residues. Germline V gene sequence: CDR1 SNHLY, CDR2 FYNNEI. Trimming took off 5 bases at V and 1 base at J, with 12 bases between the two ends. In nucleotides, the CDR3 is TGTGCCAGCAGTTTGTTGAGGAGTTCCTACGAGCAGTACTTC. Protein product: CASSLLRSSYEQYF.

V gene TRBV11-2 combines with J gene TRBJ2-1; D ambiguous. Germline-derived CDR1 and CDR2 are SGHAT and FQNNGV. The CDR3 spans 16 residues. Between the trimmed V and J ends, which lost 0 bases and 4 bases, there was a span of 13 bases. CDR3: CASSLDDKTDYNEQFF. The CDR3 DNA reads as TGTGCCAGCAGCTTAGATGACAAAACTGATTACAATGAGCAGTTCTTC. Based on the CDR3 plus reference TRBV11-2 and TRBJ2-1, the full variable domain is EAGVAQSPRYKIIEKRQSVAFWCNPISGHATLYWYQQILGQGPKLLIQFQNNGVVDDSQLPKDRFSAERLKGVDSTLKIQPAKLEDSAVYLCASSLDDKTDYNEQFFGPGTRLTVL.

The chain joins TRBV11-2 to TRBJ2-7; D call uncertain. The CDR3 contains 14 residues. The germline V gene encodes CDR1 SGHAT and CDR2 FQNNGV. Trimming stripped 1 base from V and 1 base from J, with 8 bases between. The CDR3 spells CASSLVMASYEQYF. DNA for the CDR3: TGTGCCAGCAGCTTAGTTATGGCTTCCTACGAGCAGTACTTC.

This chain's CDR3 is CASSAGSQGYTDTQYF. For the CDR3, the DNA is TGTGCCAGCAGTGCAGGGTCCCAGGGGTACACAGATACGCAGTATTTT. V usage is TRBV25-1 and J usage is TRBJ2-3, with D possibly TRBD1 on 6 matching bases. Germline loops: CDR1 MGHDK, CDR2 SYGVNS. This CDR3 region has 16 residues. Trimming cost V 4 bases and J 2 bases, with 16 bases left between them. Full variable domain (missing parts from reference TRBV25-1 and TRBJ2-3): EADIYQTPRYLVIGTGKKITLECSQTMGHDKMYWYQQDPGMELHLIHYSYGVNSTEKGDLSSESTVSRIRTEHFPLTLESARPSHTSQYLCASSAGSQGYTDTQYFGPGTRLTVL.

In DNA, the CDR3 is TGTGCCAGCAGTTACGGGACAGGGGGCACAGATACGCAGTATTTT. The encoded protein is CASSYGTGGTDTQYF. The V and J genes are TRBV6-2 or TRBV6-3 and TRBJ2-3, with 10 positions matching TRBD1. The germline V gene has CDR1 MNHEY and CDR2 SVGEGT. CDR3 length: 15 amino acids. J was trimmed by 1 base and V by 2 bases; bases with no gene match: 0.

This clone has only a few counts. The J gene is TRBJ2-5, the V gene TRBV27; 16 positions agree with TRBD2. The germline gives CDR1 MNHEY, CDR2 SMNVEV (reference sequence). Trimming removed 5 bases from V and 3 bases from J; junction bases left unmatched: 3. The CDR3 consists of 16 residues. DNA of the CDR3: TGTGCCAGCAGTACGGGACTAGCGGGGGGGGAAGAGACCCAGTACTTC. The encoded protein is CASSTGLAGGEETQYF.

The chain is built from TRBV15 and TRBJ2-1; D might be TRBD2 (6 bases). Germline lookup yields CDR1 LNHNV and CDR2 YYDKDF (reference sequence). The germline V and J ends were trimmed by 1 base and 3 bases, with 13 bases remaining between them. The CDR3 is made up of 16 amino acids. The CDR3 sequence is CATSRARGMGYNEQFF. CDR3 coding DNA: TGTGCCACCAGCAGAGCTCGGGGGATGGGCTACAATGAGCAGTTCTTC.